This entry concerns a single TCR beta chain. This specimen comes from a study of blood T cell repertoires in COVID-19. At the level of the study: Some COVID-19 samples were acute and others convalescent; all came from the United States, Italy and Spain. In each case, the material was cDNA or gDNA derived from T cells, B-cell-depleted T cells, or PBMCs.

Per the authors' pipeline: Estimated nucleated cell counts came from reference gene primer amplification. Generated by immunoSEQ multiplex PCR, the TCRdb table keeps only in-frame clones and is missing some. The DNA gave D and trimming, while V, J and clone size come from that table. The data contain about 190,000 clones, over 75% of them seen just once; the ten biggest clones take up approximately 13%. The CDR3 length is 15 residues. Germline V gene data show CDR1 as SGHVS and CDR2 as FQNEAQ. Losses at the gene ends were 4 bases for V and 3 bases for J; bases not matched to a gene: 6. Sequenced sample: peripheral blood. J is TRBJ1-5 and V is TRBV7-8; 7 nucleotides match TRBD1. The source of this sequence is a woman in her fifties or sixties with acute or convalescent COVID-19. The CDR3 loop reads CASSSSGQLNQPQHF. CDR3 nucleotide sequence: TGTGCCAGCAGCTCCTCGGGACAGCTCAATCAGCCCCAGCATTTT.